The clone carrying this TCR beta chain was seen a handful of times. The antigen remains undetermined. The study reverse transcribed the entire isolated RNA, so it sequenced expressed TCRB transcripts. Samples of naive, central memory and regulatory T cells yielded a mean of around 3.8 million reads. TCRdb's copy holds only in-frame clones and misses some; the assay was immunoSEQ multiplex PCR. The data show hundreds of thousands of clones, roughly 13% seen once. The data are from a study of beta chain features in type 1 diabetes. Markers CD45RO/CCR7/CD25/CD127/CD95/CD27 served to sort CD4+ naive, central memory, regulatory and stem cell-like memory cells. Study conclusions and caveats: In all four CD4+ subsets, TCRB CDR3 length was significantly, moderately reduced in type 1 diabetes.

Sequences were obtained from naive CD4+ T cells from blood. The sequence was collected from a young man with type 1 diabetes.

The CDR3 is CSVQGDAQPQHF. DNA of the CDR3: TGCAGCGTCCAGGGGGATGCTCAGCCCCAGCATTTT. The rearrangement uses TRBV29-1 and TRBJ1-5; TRBD1 matches 7 bases. The CDR3 has 12 residues. After removal of 6 bases from V and 6 bases from J, the junction contained 5 bases not matched to a gene. The germline CDR1 and CDR2 sequences are SQVTM and ANQGSEA.